The entry that follows covers one TCR beta chain sequence. Its antigen is as yet unknown. Built from TCR beta cDNA, the libraries had unique molecular identifiers in them. It was from about 1 to 10 million T cells that around 500,000 cDNA molecules came. Via MiXCR, TCRdb re-called the PCR reads, giving one row per CDR3 protein. The data show hundreds of thousands of distinct CDR3 sequences, around 60% seen once. The source of the sample is a study of post-analysis software for immune sequencing data. As for the study in general: In terms of disease course, relapsing-remitting, secondary progressive and progressive-relapsing multiple sclerosis were included. General study findings and limits: About 5 TRBV segments appeared more often in patients than in controls, and TRBV5-6, TRBV5-1 and TRBV20-1 were among these. Same-batch preparations were strongly co-clustered by F measure.

The CDR3 length is 13 residues. Trimming left V 7 bases short and J 9 bases short, with 21 bases between. The V gene's germline CDR1 is SQVTM and CDR2 ANQGSEA. This sequence was found in a girl between 2 and 10 years old with multiple sclerosis. The rearrangement joins TRBV29-1 to TRBJ1-2, with D tentatively TRBD1 (5 bases). Sequences were obtained from blood. The CDR3 DNA is TGCAGCGGGGGCATCGGATCCCAGTTGAGCTACACCTTC. This translates into CSGGIGSQLSYTF.